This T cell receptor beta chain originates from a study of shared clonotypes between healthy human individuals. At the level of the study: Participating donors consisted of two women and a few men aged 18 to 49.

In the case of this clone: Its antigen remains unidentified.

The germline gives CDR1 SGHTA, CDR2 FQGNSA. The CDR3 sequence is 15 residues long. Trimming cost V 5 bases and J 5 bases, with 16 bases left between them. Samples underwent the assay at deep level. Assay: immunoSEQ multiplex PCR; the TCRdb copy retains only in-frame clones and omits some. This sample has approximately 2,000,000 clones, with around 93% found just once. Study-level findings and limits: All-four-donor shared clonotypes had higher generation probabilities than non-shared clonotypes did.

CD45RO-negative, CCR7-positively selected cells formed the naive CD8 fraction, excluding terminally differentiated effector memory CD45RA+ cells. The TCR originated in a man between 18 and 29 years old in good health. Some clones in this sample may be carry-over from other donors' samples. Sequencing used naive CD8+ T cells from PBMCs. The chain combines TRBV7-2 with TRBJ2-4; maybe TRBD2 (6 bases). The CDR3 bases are TGTGCCAGCAGCCCCTGGGCGGAGGGTGAAAACATTCAGTACTTC. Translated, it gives CASSPWAEGENIQYF.